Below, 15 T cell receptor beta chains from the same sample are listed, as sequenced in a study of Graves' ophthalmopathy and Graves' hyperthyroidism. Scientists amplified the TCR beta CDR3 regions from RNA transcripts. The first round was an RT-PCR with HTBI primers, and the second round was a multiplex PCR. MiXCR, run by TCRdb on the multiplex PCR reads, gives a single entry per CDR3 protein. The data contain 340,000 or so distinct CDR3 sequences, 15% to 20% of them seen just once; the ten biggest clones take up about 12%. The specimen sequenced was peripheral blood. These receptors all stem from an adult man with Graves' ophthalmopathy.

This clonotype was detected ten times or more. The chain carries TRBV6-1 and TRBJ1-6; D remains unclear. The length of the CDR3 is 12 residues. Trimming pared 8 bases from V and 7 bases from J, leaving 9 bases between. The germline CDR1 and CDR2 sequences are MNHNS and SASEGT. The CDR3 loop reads CASRDTNSPLHF. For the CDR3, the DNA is TGTGCCAGCCGAGACACAAATTCACCCCTCCACTTT.

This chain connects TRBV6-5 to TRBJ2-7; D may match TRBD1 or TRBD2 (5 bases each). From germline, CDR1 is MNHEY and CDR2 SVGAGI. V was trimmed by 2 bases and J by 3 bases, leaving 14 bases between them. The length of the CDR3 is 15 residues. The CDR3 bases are TGTGCCAGCAGTTACCAGGGTTCGGGGAACTACGAGCAGTACTTC. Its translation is CASSYQGSGNYEQYF.

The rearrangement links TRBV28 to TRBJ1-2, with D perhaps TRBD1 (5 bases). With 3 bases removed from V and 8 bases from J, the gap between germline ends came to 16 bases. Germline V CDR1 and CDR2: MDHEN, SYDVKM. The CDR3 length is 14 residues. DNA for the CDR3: TGTGCCAGCAGTTTGGGGGGGAAAGGGACCGGCTACACCTTC. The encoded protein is CASSLGGKGTGYTF.

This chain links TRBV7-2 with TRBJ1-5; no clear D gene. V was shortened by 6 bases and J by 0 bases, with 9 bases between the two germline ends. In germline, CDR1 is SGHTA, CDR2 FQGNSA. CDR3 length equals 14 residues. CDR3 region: CASSSRTSNQPQHF. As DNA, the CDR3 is TGTGCCAGCAGTTCCCGGACTAGCAATCAGCCCCAGCATTTT.

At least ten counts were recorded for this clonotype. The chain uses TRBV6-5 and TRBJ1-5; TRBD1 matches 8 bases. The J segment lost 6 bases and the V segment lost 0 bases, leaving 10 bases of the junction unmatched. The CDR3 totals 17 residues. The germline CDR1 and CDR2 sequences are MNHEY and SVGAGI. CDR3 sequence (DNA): TGTGCCAGCAGTTACTCGATTCAGGGGGCAAGGAGTCAGCCCCAGCATTTT. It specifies CASSYSIQGARSQPQHF.

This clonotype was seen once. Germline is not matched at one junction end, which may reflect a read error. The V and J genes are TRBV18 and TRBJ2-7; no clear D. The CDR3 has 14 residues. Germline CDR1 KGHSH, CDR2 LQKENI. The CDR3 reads CASSPRQKTYEQCF. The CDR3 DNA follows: TGTGCCAGCTCACCACGGCAGAAAACCTACGAGCAGTGCTTC.

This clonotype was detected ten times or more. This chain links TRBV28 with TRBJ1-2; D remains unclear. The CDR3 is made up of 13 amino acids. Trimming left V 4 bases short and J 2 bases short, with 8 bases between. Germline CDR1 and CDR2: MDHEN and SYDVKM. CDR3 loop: CASSYPANYGYTF. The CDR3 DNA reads TGTGCCAGCAGTTATCCCGCCAACTATGGCTACACCTTC.

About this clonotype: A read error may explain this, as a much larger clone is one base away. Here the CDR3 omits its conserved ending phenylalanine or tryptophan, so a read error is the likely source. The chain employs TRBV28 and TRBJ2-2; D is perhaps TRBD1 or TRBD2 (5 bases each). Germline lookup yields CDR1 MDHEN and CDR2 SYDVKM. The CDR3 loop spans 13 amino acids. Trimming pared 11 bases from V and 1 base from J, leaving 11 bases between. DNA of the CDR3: TGTGCCCTCGCTGGGGGGAACACCGGGGAGCTGTTTTCT. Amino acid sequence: CALAGGNTGELFS.

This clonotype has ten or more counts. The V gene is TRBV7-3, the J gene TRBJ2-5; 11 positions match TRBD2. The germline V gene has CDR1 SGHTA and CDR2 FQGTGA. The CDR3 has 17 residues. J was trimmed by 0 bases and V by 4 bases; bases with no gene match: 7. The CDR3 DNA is TGTGCCAGCAGCTCCGGCTCTAGCGGGGGGTACCAAGAGACCCAGTACTTC. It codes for CASSSGSSGGYQETQYF.

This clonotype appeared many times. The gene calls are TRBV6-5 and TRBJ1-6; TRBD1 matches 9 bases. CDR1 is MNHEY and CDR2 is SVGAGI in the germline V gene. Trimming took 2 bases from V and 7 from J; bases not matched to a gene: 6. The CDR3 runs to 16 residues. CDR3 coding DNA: TGTGCCAGCAGTTACACCGGACAGGGGCAAAATTCACCCCTCCACTTT. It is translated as CASSYTGQGQNSPLHF.

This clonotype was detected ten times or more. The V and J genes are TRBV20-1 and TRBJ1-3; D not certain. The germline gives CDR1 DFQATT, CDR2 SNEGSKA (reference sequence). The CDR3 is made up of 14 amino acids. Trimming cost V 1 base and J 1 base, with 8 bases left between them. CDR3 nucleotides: TGCAGTGCTAGAGTCGCGGGTTCTGGAAACACCATATATTTT. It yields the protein CSARVAGSGNTIYF.

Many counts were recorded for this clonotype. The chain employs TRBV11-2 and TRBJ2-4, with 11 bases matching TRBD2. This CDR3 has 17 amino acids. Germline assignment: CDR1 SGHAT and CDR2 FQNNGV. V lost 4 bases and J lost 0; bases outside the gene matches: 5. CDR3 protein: CASSSRLAGLAKNIQYF. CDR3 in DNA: TGTGCCAGCAGCTCGCGACTAGCGGGGCTAGCCAAAAACATTCAGTACTTC.

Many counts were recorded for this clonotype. The CDR3 region has the DNA TGTGCCAGCAGCTCTCGTCGCACTGAAGCTTTCTTT. Translating it yields CASSSRRTEAFF. The V and J genes are TRBV11-2 and TRBJ1-1; D unresolved. The ends were cut back, 4 bases at V and 4 bases at J, with 7 bases in the middle. The CDR3 has 12 amino acids. The germline CDR1 and CDR2 sequences are SGHAT and FQNNGV. Full variable domain (outside the CDR3, taken from reference TRBV11-2 and TRBJ1-1): EAGVAQSPRYKIIEKRQSVAFWCNPISGHATLYWYQQILGQGPKLLIQFQNNGVVDDSQLPKDRFSAERLKGVDSTLKIQPAKLEDSAVYLCASSSRRTEAFFGQGTRLTVV.

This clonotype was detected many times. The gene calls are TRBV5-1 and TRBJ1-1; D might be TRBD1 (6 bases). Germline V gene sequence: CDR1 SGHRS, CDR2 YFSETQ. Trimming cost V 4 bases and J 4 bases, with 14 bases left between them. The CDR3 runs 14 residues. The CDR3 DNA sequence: TGCGCCAGCAGCGCGACTCAGGGGAGCACTGAAGCTTTCTTT. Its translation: CASSATQGSTEAFF.

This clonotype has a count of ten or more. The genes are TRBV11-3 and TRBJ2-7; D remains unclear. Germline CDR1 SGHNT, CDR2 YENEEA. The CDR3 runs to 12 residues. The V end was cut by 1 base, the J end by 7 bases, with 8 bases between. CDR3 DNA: TGTGCCAGCAGCTTAGGTTCGAGGGAGCAGTACTTC. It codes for CASSLGSREQYF.